This T cell receptor beta chain was sequenced during a study of post-analysis software for immune sequencing data. At the level of the study: Included among the disease courses, which were recorded for the cohort, were relapsing-remitting, secondary progressive and progressive-relapsing multiple sclerosis.

Regarding the study as a whole: With TRBV5-6, TRBV5-1 and TRBV20-1 included, 5 or 6 TRBV segments were more frequent in patients than in controls. Strong co-clustering by F measure was evident for samples that had been prepared in the same batch. Significantly decreased normalized Chao1 diversity was recorded for multiple sclerosis patients relative to controls.

The CDR3 totals 14 residues. V gave up 2 bases and J gave up 4 bases, with 9 bases separating them. Germline V gene lookup returns CDR1 MNHNS and CDR2 SASEGT. In this sample, this clonotype turned up many times. The antigen is unknown. Included in the TCR beta cDNA libraries were unique molecular identifiers. One entry per CDR3 protein results from TCRdb running MiXCR on the PCR reads. The sample contains roughly 430,000 distinct CDR3 sequences, about 40% of which appear only once. Material for sequencing was blood. V is TRBV6-1 and J is TRBJ1-5; D is possibly TRBD1 (5 bases). This TCR was recovered from a girl aged 2-15 years with multiple sclerosis. The CDR3 spells CASSELDKNQPQHF. In DNA form, the CDR3 reads TGTGCCAGCAGTGAATTGGACAAGAATCAGCCCCAGCATTTT.